Shown below are 8 T cell receptor beta chains from a single sample sequenced in a study of T cells expressing NK-cell markers. TCRdb re-called the 5' RACE reads and catalogs CDR3 proteins one per entry, DNA excluded. Its clone listing holds about 260,000 distinct CDR3 sequences. Material for sequencing was blood T cells: a sorted CD56 or NKG2C T cell subset, CD4+ or CD8+ T cells, or bulk PBMC T cells (not recorded which). Receptors originate from a man aged 18 to 29 in good health.

The CDR3 loop reads CAGSKGTGTDTQYF. The chain links TRBV7-2 to TRBJ2-3; TCRdb returns TRBD1, unconfirmable since there is no DNA. Germline V gene lookup returns CDR1 SGHTA and CDR2 FQGNSA. The CDR3 sequence is 14 residues long.

The V call is TRBV20-1, the J call TRBJ2-5; TCRdb selects TRBD2, and the lack of DNA leaves this call unchecked. The V gene's germline CDR1 is DFQATT and CDR2 SNEGSKA (reference sequence). CDR3 length: 15 amino acids. This chain's CDR3 is CSARVPLAGEETQYF.

The J gene is TRBJ1-5, the V gene TRBV7-2; the TCRdb call, TRBD1, lacks DNA for checking. This CDR3 contains 16 residues. Germline CDR1 is SGHTA and CDR2 is FQGNSA. CDR3 amino acids: CASRLGGGVGNQPQHF.

The rearrangement links TRBV6-5 to TRBJ2-1; TCRdb returns TRBD2, unconfirmable since there is no DNA. Per the germline V gene, CDR1 is MNHEY and CDR2 is SVGAGI. This CDR3 comprises 17 residues. The CDR3 protein is CASSSASGRFSSNEQFF.

The chain combines TRBV7-8 with TRBJ1-4; TCRdb gives TRBD1 as the D gene, but with no DNA this cannot be confirmed. CDR3 length equals 15 residues. The germline CDR1 and CDR2 sequences are SGHVS and FQNEAQ. CDR3 protein: CASSAQPGQGEKLFF. Full variable domain (outside the CDR3, taken from reference TRBV7-8 and TRBJ1-4): GAGVSQSPRYKVAKRGQDVALRCDPISGHVSLFWYQQALGQGPEFLTYFQNEAQLDKSGLPSDRFFAERPEGSVSTLKIQRTQQEDSAVYLCASSAQPGQGEKLFFGSGTQLSVL.

The CDR3 sequence is CSAPDRPSGTDTQYF. The chain combines TRBV20-1 with TRBJ2-3; with no DNA, the TCRdb D assignment of TRBD1 cannot be verified. The V gene's germline CDR1 is DFQATT and CDR2 SNEGSKA (reference sequence). The CDR3 is 15 residues long.

This chain connects TRBV29-1 to TRBJ2-5; the TCRdb D gene call, TRBD1, has no DNA to confirm it. The CDR3 covers 15 residues. Germline V gene data show CDR1 as SQVTM and CDR2 as ANQGSEA. The CDR3 loop reads CSVTVVQGKQETQYF. The whole variable domain, filled in from reference TRBV29-1 and TRBJ2-5, reads SAVISQKPSRDICQRGTSLTIQCQVDSQVTMMFWYRQQPGQSLTLIATANQGSEATYESGFVIDKFPISRPNLTFSTLTVSNMSPEDSSIYLCSVTVVQGKQETQYFGPGTRLLVL.

The chain joins TRBV27 to TRBJ2-2; the TRBD1 assignment by TCRdb is unverifiable without DNA. The germline V gene has CDR1 MNHEY and CDR2 SMNVEV (reference sequence). The CDR3 extends over 16 amino acids. CDR3 residues: CASSPPGQPGAGELFF.